The TCR beta chain under discussion was sequenced for a study of T cell responses to AZD1222 COVID-19 vaccine. Across the study: Pooled together were second doses at about 4 or about 12 weeks. The study, taken as a whole, reports: Samples come after the peak T cell response, not at day 14. Clonal diversity was possibly underestimated, and white British individuals and females predominated among donors.

This clone has just a few counts. Its specificity is not known. Produced via immunoSEQ multiplex PCR; TCRdb's table is partial and in-frame only. The sample has roughly 120,000 clones; under 90% are singletons. The V end was cut by 5 bases, the J end by 0 bases, with 11 bases between. Germline loops: CDR1 SGHRS, CDR2 YFSETQ. The CDR3 contains 14 residues. The gene calls are TRBV5-1 and TRBJ1-2; D is undetermined. The source of this sequence is an adult in good health. The sequencing here drew on peripheral blood, taken on day 0 of AZD1222 vaccination. CDR3 bases: TGCGCCAGCAGTAAGACTGGCACTAACTATGGCTACACCTTC. This encodes CASSKTGTNYGYTF.